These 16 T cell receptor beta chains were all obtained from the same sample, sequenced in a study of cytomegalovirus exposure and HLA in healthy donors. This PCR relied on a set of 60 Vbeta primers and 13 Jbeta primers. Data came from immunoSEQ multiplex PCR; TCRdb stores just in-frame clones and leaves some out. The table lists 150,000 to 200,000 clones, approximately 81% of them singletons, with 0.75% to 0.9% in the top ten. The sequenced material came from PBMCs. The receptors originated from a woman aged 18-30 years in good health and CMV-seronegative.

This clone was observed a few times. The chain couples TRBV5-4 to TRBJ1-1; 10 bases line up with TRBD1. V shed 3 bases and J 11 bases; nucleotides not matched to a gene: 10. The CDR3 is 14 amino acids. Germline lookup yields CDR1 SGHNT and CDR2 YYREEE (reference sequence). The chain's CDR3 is CASSWGQGYREAFF. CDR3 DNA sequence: TGTGCCAGCAGCTGGGGACAGGGGTATCGTGAGGCTTTCTTT.

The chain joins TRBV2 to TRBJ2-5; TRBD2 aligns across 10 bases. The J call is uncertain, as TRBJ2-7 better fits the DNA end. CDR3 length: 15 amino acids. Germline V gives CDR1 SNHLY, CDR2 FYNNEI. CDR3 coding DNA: TGTGCCAGCAGTGATAGGACTAGCGGTGCCTACGAGCAGTACTTC. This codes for CASSDRTSGAYEQYF.

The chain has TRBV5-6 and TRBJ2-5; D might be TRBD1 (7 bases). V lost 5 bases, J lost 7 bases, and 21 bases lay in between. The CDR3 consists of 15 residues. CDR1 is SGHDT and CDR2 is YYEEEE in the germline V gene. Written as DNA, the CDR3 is TGTGCCAGCAGAGCCGGGGCAGGGGGGTTGTGGACCCAGTACTTC. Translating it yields CASRAGAGGLWTQYF. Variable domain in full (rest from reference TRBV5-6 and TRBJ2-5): DAGVTQSPTHLIKTRGQQVTLRCSPKSGHDTVSWYQQALGQGPQFIFQYYEEEERQRGNFPDRFSGHQFPNYSSELNVNALLLGDSALYLCASRAGAGGLWTQYFGPGTRLLVL.

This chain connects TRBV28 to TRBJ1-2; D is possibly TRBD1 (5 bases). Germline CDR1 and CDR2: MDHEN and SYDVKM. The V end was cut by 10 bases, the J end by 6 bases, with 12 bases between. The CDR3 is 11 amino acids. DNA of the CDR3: TGTGCCATCTCCAGGGTGGATGGCTACACCTTC. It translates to CAISRVDGYTF.

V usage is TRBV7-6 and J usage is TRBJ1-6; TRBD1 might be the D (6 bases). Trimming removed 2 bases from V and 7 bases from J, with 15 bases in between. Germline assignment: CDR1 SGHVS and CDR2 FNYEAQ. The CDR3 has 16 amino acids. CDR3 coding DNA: TGTGCCAGCAGCTTAAACCCAGGGAGGGGGAATTCACCCCTCCACTTT. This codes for CASSLNPGRGNSPLHF. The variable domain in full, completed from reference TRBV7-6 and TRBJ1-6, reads GAGVSQSPRYKVTKRGQDVALRCDPISGHVSLYWYRQALGQGPEFLTYFNYEAQQDKSGLPNDRFSAERPEGSISTLTIQRTEQRDSAMYRCASSLNPGRGNSPLHFGNGTRLTVT.

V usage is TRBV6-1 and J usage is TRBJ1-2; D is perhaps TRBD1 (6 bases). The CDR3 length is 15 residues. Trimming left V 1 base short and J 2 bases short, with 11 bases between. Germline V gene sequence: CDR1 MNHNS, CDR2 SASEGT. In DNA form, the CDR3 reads TGTGCCAGCAGTGAAGAAGGGGGGGCCAACTATGGCTACACCTTC. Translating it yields CASSEEGGANYGYTF.

The CDR3 DNA sequence: TGCGCCAGCAGCCAATCTAGCGGGAGTAGCGAGACCCAGTACTTC. Its protein is CASSQSSGSSETQYF. The chain joins TRBV4-3 to TRBJ2-5, with 10 bases fitting TRBD2. The germline V gene has CDR1 LGHNA and CDR2 YSLEER. The CDR3 runs to 15 residues. V was pared by 2 bases and J by 5 bases, with 5 bases of the junction left unmatched.

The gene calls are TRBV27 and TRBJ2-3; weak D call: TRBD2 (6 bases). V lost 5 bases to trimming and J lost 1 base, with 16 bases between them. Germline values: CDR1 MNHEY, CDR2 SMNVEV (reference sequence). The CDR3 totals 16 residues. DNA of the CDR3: TGTGCCAGCAGTCCCCTTAGAGGAGGGGGCACAGATACGCAGTATTTT. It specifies CASSPLRGGGTDTQYF.

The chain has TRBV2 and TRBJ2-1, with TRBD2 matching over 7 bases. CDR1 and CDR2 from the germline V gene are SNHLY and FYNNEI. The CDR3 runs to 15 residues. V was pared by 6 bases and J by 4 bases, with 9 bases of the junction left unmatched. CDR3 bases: TGTGCCAGCAGCGCTAGACTAGCCGGTTACAATGAGCAGTTCTTC. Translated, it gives CASSARLAGYNEQFF.

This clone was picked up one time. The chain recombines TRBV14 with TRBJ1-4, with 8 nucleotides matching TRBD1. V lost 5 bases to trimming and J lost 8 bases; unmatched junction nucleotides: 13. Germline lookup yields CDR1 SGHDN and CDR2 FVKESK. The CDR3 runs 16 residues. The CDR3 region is CASSDPGTGFEEKLFF. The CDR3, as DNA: TGTGCCAGCAGCGATCCCGGGACAGGTTTTGAAGAAAAACTGTTTTTT.

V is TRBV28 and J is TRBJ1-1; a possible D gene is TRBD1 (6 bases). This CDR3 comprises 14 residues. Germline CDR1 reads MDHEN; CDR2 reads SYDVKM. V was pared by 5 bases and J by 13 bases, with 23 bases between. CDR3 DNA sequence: TGTGCCAGCAGTCGGACCGACCAGGGGTCGTTAGGTTTCTTT. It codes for CASSRTDQGSLGFF. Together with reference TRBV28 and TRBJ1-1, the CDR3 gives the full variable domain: DVKVTQSSRYLVKRTGEKVFLECVQDMDHENMFWYRQDPGLGLRLIYFSYDVKMKEKGDIPEGYSVSREKKERFSLILESASTNQTSMYLCASSRTDQGSLGFFGQGTRLTVV.

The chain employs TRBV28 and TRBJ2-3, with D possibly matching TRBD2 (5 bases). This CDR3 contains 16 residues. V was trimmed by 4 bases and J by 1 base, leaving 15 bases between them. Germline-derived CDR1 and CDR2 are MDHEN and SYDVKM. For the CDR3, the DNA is TGTGCCAGCAGTTCCCCGGGAAATAGCGGCACAGATACGCAGTATTTT. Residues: CASSSPGNSGTDTQYF. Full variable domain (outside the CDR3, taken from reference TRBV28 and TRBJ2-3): DVKVTQSSRYLVKRTGEKVFLECVQDMDHENMFWYRQDPGLGLRLIYFSYDVKMKEKGDIPEGYSVSREKKERFSLILESASTNQTSMYLCASSSPGNSGTDTQYFGPGTRLTVL.

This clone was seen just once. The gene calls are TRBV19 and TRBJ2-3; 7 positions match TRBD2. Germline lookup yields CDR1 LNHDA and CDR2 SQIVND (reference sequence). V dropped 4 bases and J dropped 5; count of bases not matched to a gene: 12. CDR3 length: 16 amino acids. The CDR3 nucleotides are TGTGCCAGTAGTAGGGTTGGCGGGAGCAGTGGAGATACGCAGTATTTT. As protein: CASSRVGGSSGDTQYF. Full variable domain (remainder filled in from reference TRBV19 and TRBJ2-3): DGGITQSPKYLFRKEGQNVTLSCEQNLNHDAMYWYRQDPGQGLRLIYYSQIVNDFQKGDIAEGYSVSREKKESFPLTVTSAQKNPTAFYLCASSRVGGSSGDTQYFGPGTRLTVL.

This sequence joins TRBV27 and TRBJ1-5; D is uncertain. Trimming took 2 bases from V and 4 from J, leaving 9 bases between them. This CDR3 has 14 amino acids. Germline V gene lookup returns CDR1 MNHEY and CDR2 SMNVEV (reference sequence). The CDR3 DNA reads TGTGCCAGCAGTTTACGGGATGGGAATCAGCCCCAGCATTTT. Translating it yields CASSLRDGNQPQHF.

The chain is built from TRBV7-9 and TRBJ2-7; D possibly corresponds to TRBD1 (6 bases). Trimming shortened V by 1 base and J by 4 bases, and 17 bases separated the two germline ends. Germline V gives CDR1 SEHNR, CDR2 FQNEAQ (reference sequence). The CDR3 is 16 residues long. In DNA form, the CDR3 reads TGTGCCAGCAGCTTAGGGGGCCGGGACAAGGCGTACGAGCAGTACTTC. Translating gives CASSLGGRDKAYEQYF.

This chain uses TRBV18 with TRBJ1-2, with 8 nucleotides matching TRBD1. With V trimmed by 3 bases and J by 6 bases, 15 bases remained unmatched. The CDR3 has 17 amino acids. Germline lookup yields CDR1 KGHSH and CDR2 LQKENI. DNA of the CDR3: TGTGCCAGCTCACCCATTAGGCAGGGGGCCTTAGGAGATGGCTACACCTTC. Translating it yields CASSPIRQGALGDGYTF. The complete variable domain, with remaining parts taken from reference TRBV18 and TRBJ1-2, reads NAGVMQNPRHLVRRRGQEARLRCSPMKGHSHVYWYRQLPEEGLKFMVYLQKENIIDESGMPKERFSAEFPKEGPSILRIQQVVRGDSAAYFCASSPIRQGALGDGYTFGSGTRLTVV.